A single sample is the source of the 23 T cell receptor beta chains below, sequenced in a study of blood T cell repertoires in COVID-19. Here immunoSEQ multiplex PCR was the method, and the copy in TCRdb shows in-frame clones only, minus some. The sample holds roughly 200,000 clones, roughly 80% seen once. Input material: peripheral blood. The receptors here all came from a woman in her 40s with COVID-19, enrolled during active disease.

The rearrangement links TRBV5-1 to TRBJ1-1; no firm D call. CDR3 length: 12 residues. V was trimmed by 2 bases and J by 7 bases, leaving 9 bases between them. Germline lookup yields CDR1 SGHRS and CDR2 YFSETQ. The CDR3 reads CASSFDTYEAFF. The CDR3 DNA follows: TGCGCCAGCAGCTTCGACACCTATGAAGCTTTCTTT. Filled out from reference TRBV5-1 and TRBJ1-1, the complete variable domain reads KAGVTQTPRYLIKTRGQQVTLSCSPISGHRSVSWYQQTPGQGLQFLFEYFSETQRNKGNFPGRFSGRQFSNSRSEMNVSTLELGDSALYLCASSFDTYEAFFGQGTRLTVV.

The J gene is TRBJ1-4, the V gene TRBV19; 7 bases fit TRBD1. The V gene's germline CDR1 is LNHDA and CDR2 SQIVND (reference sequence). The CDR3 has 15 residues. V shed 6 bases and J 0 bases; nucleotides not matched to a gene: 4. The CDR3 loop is CASRRGPSTNEKLFF. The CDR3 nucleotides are TGTGCCAGTAGAAGGGGGCCTTCAACTAATGAAAAACTGTTTTTT.

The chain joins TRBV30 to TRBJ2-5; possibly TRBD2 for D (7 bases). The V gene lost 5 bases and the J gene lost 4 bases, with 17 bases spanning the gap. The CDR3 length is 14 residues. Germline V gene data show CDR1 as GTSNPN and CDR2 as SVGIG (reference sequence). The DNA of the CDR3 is TGTGCCTGGTTGGGGCCGGGGGGCCCAGAGACCCAGTACTTC. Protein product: CAWLGPGGPETQYF. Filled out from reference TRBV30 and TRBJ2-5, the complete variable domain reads SQTIHQWPATLVQPVGSPLSLECTVEGTSNPNLYWYRQAAGRGLQLLFYSVGIGQISSEVPQNLSASRPQDRQFILSSKKLLLSDSGFYLCAWLGPGGPETQYFGPGTRLLVL.

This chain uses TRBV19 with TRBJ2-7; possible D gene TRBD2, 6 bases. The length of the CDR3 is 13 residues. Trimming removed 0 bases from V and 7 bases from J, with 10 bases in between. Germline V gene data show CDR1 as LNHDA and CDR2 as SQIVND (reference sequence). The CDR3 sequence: CASSIDRGNEQYF. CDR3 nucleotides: TGTGCCAGTAGTATAGATCGGGGGAATGAGCAGTACTTC.

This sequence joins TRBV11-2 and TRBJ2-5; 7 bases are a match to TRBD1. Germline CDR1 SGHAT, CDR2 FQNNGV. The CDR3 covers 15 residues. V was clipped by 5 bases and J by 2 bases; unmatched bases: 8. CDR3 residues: CASSRGDSRQETQYF. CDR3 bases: TGTGCCAGCAGCCGTGGGGACAGTAGACAAGAGACCCAGTACTTC.

The CDR3 sequence: CATSSPLRGGPNNEQFF. For the CDR3, the DNA is TGTGCCACCAGCAGCCCCCTACGGGGGGGCCCAAACAATGAGCAGTTCTTC. This chain joins TRBV15 and TRBJ2-1; 8 nucleotides line up with TRBD2. J gave up 5 bases and V 3 bases, and 12 bases lay outside the gene matches. This CDR3 is 17 amino acids long. Germline CDR1 is LNHNV and CDR2 is YYDKDF (reference sequence).

The CDR3 region has the DNA TGTGCCAGCAGTGAAACAGGGATCATTCAGTACTTC. This codes for CASSETGIIQYF. The genes are TRBV2 and TRBJ2-4, with D possibly being TRBD1 (6 bases). From germline, CDR1 is SNHLY and CDR2 FYNNEI. Trimming took 2 bases from V and 9 from J, leaving 8 bases between them. The CDR3 loop spans 12 amino acids.

CDR3 coding DNA: TGCAGCGTTGCCCCAGGGTTAGGGGACACTGAAGCTTTCTTT. Protein product: CSVAPGLGDTEAFF. The rearrangement links TRBV29-1 to TRBJ1-1; tentative D call: TRBD1 (5 bases). The CDR3 runs 14 residues. CDR1 and CDR2 from the germline V gene are SQVTM and ANQGSEA. The V end lost 4 bases, the J end lost 3 bases, and 15 bases lay between the germline ends.

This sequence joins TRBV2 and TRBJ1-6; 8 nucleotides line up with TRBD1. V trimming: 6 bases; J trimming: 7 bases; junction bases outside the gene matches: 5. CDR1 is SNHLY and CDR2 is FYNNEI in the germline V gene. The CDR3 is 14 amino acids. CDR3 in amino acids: CASSKDRVNSPLHF. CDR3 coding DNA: TGTGCCAGCAGCAAGGACAGGGTGAATTCACCCCTCCACTTT. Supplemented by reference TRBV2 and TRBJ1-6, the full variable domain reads EPEVTQTPSHQVTQMGQEVILRCVPISNHLYFYWYRQILGQKVEFLVSFYNNEISEKSEIFDDQFSVERPDGSNFTLKIRSTKLEDSAMYFCASSKDRVNSPLHFGNGTRLTVT.

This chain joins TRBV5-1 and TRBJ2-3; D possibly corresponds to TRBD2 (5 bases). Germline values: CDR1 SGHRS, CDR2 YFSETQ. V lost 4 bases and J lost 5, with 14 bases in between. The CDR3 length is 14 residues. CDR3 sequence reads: CASSVGIGKDTQYF. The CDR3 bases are TGCGCCAGCAGCGTCGGGATTGGAAAAGATACGCAGTATTTT. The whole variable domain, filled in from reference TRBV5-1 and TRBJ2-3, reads KAGVTQTPRYLIKTRGQQVTLSCSPISGHRSVSWYQQTPGQGLQFLFEYFSETQRNKGNFPGRFSGRQFSNSRSEMNVSTLELGDSALYLCASSVGIGKDTQYFGPGTRLTVL.

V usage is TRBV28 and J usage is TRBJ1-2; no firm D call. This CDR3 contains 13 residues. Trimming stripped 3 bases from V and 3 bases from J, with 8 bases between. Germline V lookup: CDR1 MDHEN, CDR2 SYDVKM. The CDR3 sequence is CASSFRGDYGYTF. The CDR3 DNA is TGTGCCAGCAGTTTTCGGGGTGACTATGGCTACACCTTC.

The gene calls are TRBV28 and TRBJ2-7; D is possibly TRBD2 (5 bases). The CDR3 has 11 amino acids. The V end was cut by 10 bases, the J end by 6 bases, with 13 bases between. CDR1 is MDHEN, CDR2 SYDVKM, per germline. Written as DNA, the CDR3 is TGTGCCACAAACGGACTCGGCGAGCAGTACTTC. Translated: CATNGLGEQYF.

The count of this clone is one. CDR3 sequence reads: CASSPIPGQGSEKLFF. The CDR3, as DNA: TGTGCCAGCTCACCAATCCCGGGACAGGGATCTGAAAAACTGTTTTTT. The J gene is TRBJ1-4, the V gene TRBV18; 9 bases align to TRBD1. CDR1 is KGHSH, CDR2 LQKENI, per germline. CDR3 length equals 16 residues. V lost 2 bases and J lost 7; bases outside the gene matches: 8. Based on the CDR3 plus reference TRBV18 and TRBJ1-4, the full variable domain is NAGVMQNPRHLVRRRGQEARLRCSPMKGHSHVYWYRQLPEEGLKFMVYLQKENIIDESGMPKERFSAEFPKEGPSILRIQQVVRGDSAAYFCASSPIPGQGSEKLFFGSGTQLSVL.

The CDR3: CASSHSGRGSYEQYF. CDR3 DNA sequence: TGCGCCAGCAGCCACAGCGGGAGGGGTTCCTACGAGCAGTACTTC. The chain uses TRBV4-1 and TRBJ2-7, with 10 bases lining up with TRBD2. This CDR3 comprises 15 residues. The germline V gene encodes CDR1 MGHRA and CDR2 YSYEKL. Trimming removed 3 bases from V and 1 base from J; junction bases left unmatched: 3.

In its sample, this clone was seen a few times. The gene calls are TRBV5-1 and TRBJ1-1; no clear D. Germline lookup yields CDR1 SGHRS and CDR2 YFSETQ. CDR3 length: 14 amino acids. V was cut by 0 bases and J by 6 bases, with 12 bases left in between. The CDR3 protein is CASSLVTLGAEAFF. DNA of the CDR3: TGCGCCAGCAGCTTGGTTACCCTGGGCGCTGAAGCTTTCTTT.

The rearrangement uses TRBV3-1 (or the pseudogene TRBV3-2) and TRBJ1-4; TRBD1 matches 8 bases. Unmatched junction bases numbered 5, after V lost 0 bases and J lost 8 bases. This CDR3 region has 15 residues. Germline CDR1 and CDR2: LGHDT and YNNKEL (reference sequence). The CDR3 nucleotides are TGTGCCAGCAGCCAAGATGGGCAGGGGGCAGAAAAACTGTTTTTT. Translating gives CASSQDGQGAEKLFF.

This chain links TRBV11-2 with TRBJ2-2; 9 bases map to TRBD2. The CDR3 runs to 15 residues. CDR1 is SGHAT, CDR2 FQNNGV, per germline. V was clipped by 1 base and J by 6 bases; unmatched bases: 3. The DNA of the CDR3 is TGTGCCAGCAGCTTAGTGGGACTAGCCCCCGGGGAGCTGTTTTTT. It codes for CASSLVGLAPGELFF. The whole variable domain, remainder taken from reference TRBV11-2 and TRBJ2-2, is EAGVAQSPRYKIIEKRQSVAFWCNPISGHATLYWYQQILGQGPKLLIQFQNNGVVDDSQLPKDRFSAERLKGVDSTLKIQPAKLEDSAVYLCASSLVGLAPGELFFGEGSRLTVL.

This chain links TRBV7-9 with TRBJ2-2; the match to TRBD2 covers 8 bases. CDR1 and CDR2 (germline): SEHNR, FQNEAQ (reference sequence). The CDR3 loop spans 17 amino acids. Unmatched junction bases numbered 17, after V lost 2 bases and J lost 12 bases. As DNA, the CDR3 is TGTGCCAGCAGCTTATCAGGCAACGGGCGGGAGGCCCTGAAGCTGTTTTTT. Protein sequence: CASSLSGNGREALKLFF.

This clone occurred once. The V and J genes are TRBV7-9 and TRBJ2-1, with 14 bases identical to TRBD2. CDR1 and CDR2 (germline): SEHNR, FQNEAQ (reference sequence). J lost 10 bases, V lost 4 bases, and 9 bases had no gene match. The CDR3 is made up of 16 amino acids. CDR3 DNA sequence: TGTGCCAGCAGCTACTACGGGACTAGCGGGAGAGGGGAGCAGTTCTTC. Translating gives CASSYYGTSGRGEQFF.

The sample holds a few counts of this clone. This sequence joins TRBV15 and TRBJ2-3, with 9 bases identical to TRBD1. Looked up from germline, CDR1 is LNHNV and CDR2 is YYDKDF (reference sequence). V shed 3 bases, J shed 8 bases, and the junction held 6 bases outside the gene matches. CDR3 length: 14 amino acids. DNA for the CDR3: TGTGCCACCAGCAGGGACAGGGGTTCGGTTACGCAGTATTTT. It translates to CATSRDRGSVTQYF.

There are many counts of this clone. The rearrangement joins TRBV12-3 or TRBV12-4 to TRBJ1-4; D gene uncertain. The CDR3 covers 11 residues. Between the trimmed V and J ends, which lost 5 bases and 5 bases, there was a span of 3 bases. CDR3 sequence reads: CASSRNEKLFF. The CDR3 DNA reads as TGTGCCAGCAGTCGGAATGAAAAACTGTTTTTT.

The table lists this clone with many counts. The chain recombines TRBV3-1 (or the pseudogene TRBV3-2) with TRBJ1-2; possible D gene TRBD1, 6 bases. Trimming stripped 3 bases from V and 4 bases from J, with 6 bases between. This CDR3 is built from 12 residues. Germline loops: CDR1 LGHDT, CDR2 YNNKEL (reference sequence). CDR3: CASSQGAYGYTF. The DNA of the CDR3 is TGTGCCAGCAGCCAGGGGGCCTATGGCTACACCTTC.

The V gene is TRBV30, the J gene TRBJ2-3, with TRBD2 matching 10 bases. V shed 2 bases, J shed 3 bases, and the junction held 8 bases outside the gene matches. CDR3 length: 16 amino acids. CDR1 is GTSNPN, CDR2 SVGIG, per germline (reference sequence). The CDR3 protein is CAWSTKGLAVTDTQYF. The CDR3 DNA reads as TGTGCCTGGAGTACGAAAGGACTAGCGGTAACAGATACGCAGTATTTT.